The 18 T cell receptor beta chains below were found in one sample sequenced in a study of T-cell memory formation after mild COVID-19. TCRdb reprocessed the 5' RACE reads with MiXCR, giving one entry per CDR3 protein. The data hold roughly 250,000 distinct CDR3 sequences, with roughly 17% observed a single time. The sample taken for sequencing was PBMCs or a T cell subset sorted from them (not recorded which). Receptors were obtained from a man aged 18 to 29 who had mild COVID-19 (a few samples of this study predate the infection). Cell type and time point are not known.

The chain employs TRBV6-2 or TRBV6-3 and TRBJ2-7, with D maybe TRBD2 (6 bases). The V gene's germline CDR1 is MNHEY and CDR2 SVGEGT. The length of the CDR3 is 15 residues. V was trimmed by 2 bases and J by 1 base, leaving 12 bases between them. CDR3 protein: CASSYAPGVSYEQYV. In nucleotides, the CDR3 is TGTGCCAGCAGTTACGCGCCGGGGGTTTCCTACGAGCAGTACGTC.

The chain couples TRBV12-3 or TRBV12-4 to TRBJ1-6; D is perhaps TRBD1 (6 bases). V was cut by 4 bases and J by 7 bases, with 8 bases left in between. CDR3 length: 13 amino acids. The CDR3 DNA sequence: TGTGCCAGCAGTTGGCAGGGGAATTCACCCCTCCACTTT. Residues: CASSWQGNSPLHF.

The chain uses TRBV14 and TRBJ1-1, with TRBD1 as a possible D gene (6 bases). Trimming took 5 bases from V and 3 from J, leaving 13 bases between them. The length of the CDR3 is 14 residues. Germline V lookup: CDR1 SGHDN, CDR2 FVKESK. CDR3: CASSGGALDTEAFF. Here the CDR3 DNA reads TGTGCCAGCAGCGGGGGGGCACTGGACACTGAAGCTTTCTTT.

J is TRBJ1-4 and V is TRBV10-3, with no clear D. V was clipped by 7 bases and J by 2 bases, with 11 bases between them. The length of the CDR3 is 14 residues. The V gene's germline CDR1 is ENHRY and CDR2 SYGVKD. This CDR3 reads CAIKGSATNEKLFF. The CDR3 region has the DNA TGTGCCATCAAAGGGAGCGCGACTAATGAAAAACTGTTTTTT.

There are many counts of this clonotype. The chain recombines TRBV5-1 with TRBJ2-3; 9 nucleotides line up with TRBD1. V gave up 7 bases and J gave up 4 bases; unmatched junction bases: 7. The V gene's germline CDR1 is SGHRS and CDR2 YFSETQ. The CDR3 length is 14 residues. CDR3 sequence: CASRDRAIADTQYF. CDR3 DNA sequence: TGCGCCAGCCGGGACAGGGCTATCGCAGATACGCAGTATTTT.

CDR3 in amino acids: CASSIRQGSAHYGYTF. The CDR3 DNA reads as TGTGCCAGCAGTATTAGACAGGGGTCGGCTCACTATGGCTACACCTTC. V and J are TRBV27 and TRBJ1-2; 8 bases fit TRBD1. Germline CDR1 MNHEY, CDR2 SMNVEV (reference sequence). V lost 5 bases and J lost 3; bases outside the gene matches: 11. The length of the CDR3 is 16 residues.

The chain couples TRBV7-9 to TRBJ2-2, with D possibly TRBD1 on 5 matching bases. CDR3 size: 16 residues. The V end was cut by 2 bases, the J end by 1 base, with 11 bases between. Germline values: CDR1 SEHNR, CDR2 FQNEAQ (reference sequence). The CDR3 bases are TGTGCCAGCAGCTTATCCGCAGGGTTGAACACCGGGGAGCTGTTTTTT. This codes for CASSLSAGLNTGELFF.

V gene TRBV5-1 combines with J gene TRBJ2-2; 10 nucleotides align to TRBD2. Germline CDR1 reads SGHRS; CDR2 reads YFSETQ. V lost 6 bases, J lost 4 bases, and 6 bases stayed unmatched. There are 15 residues in the CDR3. Here the CDR3 DNA reads TGCGCCAGCAATCCGGGACTAGCGTTCACCGGGGAGCTGTTTTTT. It translates to CASNPGLAFTGELFF.

This sequence joins TRBV12-3 or TRBV12-4 and TRBJ1-1; D call uncertain. This CDR3 region has 14 residues. Trimming took 5 bases from V and 11 from J, leaving 21 bases between them. The CDR3 reads CASSEREWARGAFF. DNA of the CDR3: TGTGCCAGCAGTGAGAGGGAGTGGGCTAGAGGGGCTTTCTTT.

This clonotype was seen many times. V gene TRBV4-2 combines with J gene TRBJ1-4; no clear D. The CDR3 has 15 amino acids. Germline V gene lookup returns CDR1 LGHNA and CDR2 YNFKEQ. V lost 0 bases to trimming and J lost 5 bases, with 10 bases between them. Here the CDR3 DNA reads TGTGCCAGCAGCCAAGACGGCAGGCTGAATGAAAAACTGTTTTTT. Translated, it gives CASSQDGRLNEKLFF.

This clonotype was seen more than once but under ten times. This chain uses TRBV18 with TRBJ1-1, with D possibly matching TRBD1 (5 bases). Germline lookup yields CDR1 KGHSH and CDR2 LQKENI. The CDR3 covers 16 residues. V lost 6 bases to trimming and J lost 3 bases, with 20 bases between them. CDR3 sequence (DNA): TGTGCCAGCTCTCCCACACCGGGCCAGGGTGACACTGAAGCTTTCTTT. It specifies CASSPTPGQGDTEAFF.

The chain combines TRBV12-3 or TRBV12-4 with TRBJ1-2; tentatively, D is TRBD1 (6 bases). This CDR3 is built from 16 residues. The V end lost 7 bases, the J end lost 4 bases, and 22 bases lay between the germline ends. The CDR3 region is CASTPTRAGGPYGYTF. CDR3 nucleotide sequence: TGTGCCAGCACACCTACGCGAGCGGGGGGGCCCTATGGCTACACCTTC.

The chain employs TRBV7-2 and TRBJ1-6; possibly TRBD1 for D (5 bases). The CDR3 spans 15 residues. Trimming stripped 1 base from V and 9 bases from J, with 13 bases between. Looked up from germline, CDR1 is SGHTA and CDR2 is FQGNSA. The CDR3 nucleotides are TGTGCCAGCAGCTTAGTCGGGACGGGGGGTTCACCCCTCCACTTT. Translating it yields CASSLVGTGGSPLHF.

The chain uses TRBV6-5 and TRBJ1-4; no clear D gene. Trimming took off 7 bases at V and 10 bases at J, with 16 bases between the two ends. Germline CDR1 and CDR2: MNHEY and SVGAGI. There are 13 residues in the CDR3. The CDR3 is CASTNGPIGKLFF. The DNA for the CDR3 is TGTGCCAGCACCAACGGGCCCATAGGAAAACTGTTTTTT.

This clonotype was recorded at least ten times. V and J are TRBV12-3 or TRBV12-4 and TRBJ2-3; D remains unclear. V was cut by 2 bases and J by 8 bases, with 11 bases left in between. The CDR3 totals 13 residues. The CDR3 nucleotides are TGTGCCAGCAGTTTAAGGGAAACCTTTACGCAGTATTTT. It translates to CASSLRETFTQYF.

DNA of the CDR3: TGTGCCAGCAGTTACGGCACATGGGGTAATTCACCCCTCCACTTT. Translation: CASSYGTWGNSPLHF. V is TRBV6-5 and J is TRBJ1-6; D not certain. V lost 2 bases to trimming and J lost 6 bases, with 11 bases between them. From germline, CDR1 is MNHEY and CDR2 SVGAGI. This CDR3 has 15 amino acids.

This clonotype has more than one count but fewer than ten. The chain combines TRBV15 with TRBJ2-1; maybe TRBD2 (5 bases). From germline, CDR1 is LNHNV and CDR2 YYDKDF (reference sequence). Trimming pared 0 bases from V and 4 bases from J, leaving 10 bases between. The CDR3 length is 15 residues. As DNA, the CDR3 is TGTGCCACCAGCAGAGACCGAGGAGGTTACAATGAGCAGTTCTTC. It yields the protein CATSRDRGGYNEQFF.

This clonotype turned up a few times. This sequence joins TRBV4-2 and TRBJ2-1, with 7 positions matching TRBD2. This CDR3 has 16 amino acids. The germline CDR1 and CDR2 sequences are LGHNA and YNFKEQ. J lost 6 bases, V lost 3 bases, and 11 bases had no gene match. This chain's CDR3 is CASSQRTGTGGNEQFF. As DNA, the CDR3 is TGTGCCAGCAGCCAGAGGACCGGGACGGGGGGCAATGAGCAGTTCTTC.